This T cell receptor beta chain is from a study of blood T cell repertoires in COVID-19. Study-wide background: The study drew acute and convalescent COVID-19 samples from the United States, Italy and Spain. T cells, B-cell-depleted T cells, or PBMCs provided the cDNA or gDNA that served as material.

In the source study's methods: Cell counts per sample came from amplifying reference gene primers. Method: immunoSEQ multiplex PCR; TCRdb's copy keeps in-frame clones and lacks some. The V and J calls and the clone size are those of that table, but D and trimming were determined from the DNA. The data show roughly 60,000 clones, with 80% to 90% seen just once and roughly 5.6% held by the top ten. The V and J ends lost 7 bases and 8 bases respectively, with 17 bases between them. The CDR3 runs to 13 residues. Germline V gene lookup returns CDR1 ENHRY and CDR2 SYGVKD. The sequencing input was peripheral blood. This clonotype was obtained from a woman between 55 and 75 years old with acute or convalescent COVID-19. The chain has TRBV10-3 and TRBJ1-2; possibly TRBD1 for D (5 bases). CDR3 sequence: CAINPSQGNGYTF. In DNA form, the CDR3 reads TGTGCCATCAATCCCTCCCAGGGTAACGGCTACACCTTC.